One and the same sample provided the 14 T cell receptor beta chains below, sequenced in a study of blood T cells in healthy people across ages. The use of a sample-barcoded 5' primer and a J-beta primer mix characterized a second PCR of roughly 6 to 12 cycles. From the 5' RACE reads, TCRdb called clonotypes with MiXCR, one entry per CDR3 protein. This table holds about 1.4 million distinct CDR3 sequences, around 59% found once. Sequencing was performed on blood. Source of these receptors: a man between 18 and 35 years old in good health.

This chain links TRBV15 with TRBJ2-1, with 8 bases lining up with TRBD2. Trimming at V came to 1 base and at J to 5 bases, leaving 16 bases not matched to a gene. There are 19 residues in the CDR3. CDR1 LNHNV and CDR2 YYDKDF come from the germline V gene (reference sequence). The CDR3 nucleotides are TGTGCCACCAGCAGAGTGTTAGTAGCGGGGACGCGGACAAACAATGAGCAGTTCTTC. This translates into CATSRVLVAGTRTNNEQFF.

The V gene is TRBV3-1, the J gene TRBJ2-7, with D perhaps TRBD2 (6 bases). Trimming left V 0 bases short and J 4 bases short, with 13 bases between. The CDR3 has 15 amino acids. Germline V lookup: CDR1 LGHDT, CDR2 YNNKEL (reference sequence). The CDR3 coding sequence is TGTGCCAGCAGCCAAGATGTGGGACTTCCTTACGAGCAGTACTTC. Protein sequence: CASSQDVGLPYEQYF.

The rearrangement joins TRBV10-3 to TRBJ1-1; D remains unclear. The CDR3 sequence is 13 residues long. Trimming took 7 bases from V and 4 from J, leaving 13 bases between them. Germline V gene lookup returns CDR1 ENHRY and CDR2 SYGVKD. The DNA for the CDR3 is TGTGCCATCACGGCCGGGTCGGGCACTGAAGCTTTCTTT. Its protein product is CAITAGSGTEAFF.

CDR3: CASSDEGTGTENTGELFF. The CDR3 coding sequence is TGTGCCAGCAGTGATGAGGGTACCGGGACAGAGAACACCGGGGAGCTGTTTTTT. The chain links TRBV25-1 to TRBJ2-2, with 7 bases matching TRBD1. This CDR3 is built from 18 residues. CDR1 is MGHDK, CDR2 SYGVNS, per germline. V trimming: 3 bases; J trimming: 1 base; junction bases outside the gene matches: 11.

The J gene is TRBJ2-7, the V gene TRBV6-5; TRBD2 might be the D (5 bases). V was cut by 2 bases and J by 7 bases, with 12 bases left in between. Germline assignment: CDR1 MNHEY and CDR2 SVGAGI. The CDR3 sequence is 13 residues long. CDR3 sequence (DNA): TGTGCCAGCAGTTACCCGGGGAACAATGAGCAGTACTTC. Its protein is CASSYPGNNEQYF.

This sequence joins TRBV27 and TRBJ1-2, with unresolved D. The CDR3 spans 13 residues. The V and J ends lost 8 bases and 4 bases respectively, with 14 bases between them. The germline CDR1 and CDR2 sequences are MNHEY and SMNVEV (reference sequence). In nucleotides, the CDR3 is TGTGCCAGCGGCTCCACTGCATCCTATGGCTACACCTTC. Its translation is CASGSTASYGYTF.

The sample holds a few counts of this clonotype. The chain employs TRBV16 and TRBJ2-7; 7 bases match TRBD1. V was pared by 5 bases and J by 5 bases, with 3 bases of the junction left unmatched. Germline values: CDR1 KGHSY, CDR2 FQNENV. CDR3 length: 12 residues. CDR3 DNA sequence: TGTGCCAGCAGCGAGGGGGCGGACGAGCAGTACTTC. Its translation is CASSEGADEQYF.

The chain joins TRBV18 to TRBJ2-5; perhaps TRBD2 as D (6 bases). Germline CDR1 is KGHSH and CDR2 is LQKENI. V lost 4 bases and J lost 11, with 17 bases in between. The length of the CDR3 is 13 residues. Written as DNA, the CDR3 is TGTGCCAGCTCACAAGACAGTCGTCGGGAGCAGTACTTC. It specifies CASSQDSRREQYF.

This CDR3 is CASSFLTRDSSYEQYF. The DNA for the CDR3 is TGTGCCAGCAGCTTCTTGACGAGGGATAGCTCCTACGAGCAGTACTTC. The V gene is TRBV7-2, the J gene TRBJ2-7, with D possibly being TRBD2 (5 bases). This CDR3 comprises 16 residues. Germline V gene data show CDR1 as SGHTA and CDR2 as FQGNSA. V was pared by 3 bases and J by 0 bases, with 15 bases between.

The chain employs TRBV6-1 and TRBJ1-2; D unclear. Deletions cut 2 bases from V and 7 bases from J, with 5 bases between. The CDR3 contains 11 residues. CDR1 and CDR2 (germline): MNHNS, SASEGT. In DNA form, the CDR3 reads TGTGCCAGCAGTGAAAAGGCTGGCTACACCTTC. Translation: CASSEKAGYTF.

J is TRBJ2-2 and V is TRBV20-1; D remains unclear. This CDR3 is 15 amino acids long. From germline, CDR1 is DFQATT and CDR2 SNEGSKA (reference sequence). V was cut by 1 base and J by 6 bases, with 15 bases left in between. CDR3 bases: TGCAGTGCTAGAGTTCCGGTAGATGCTTCCGGGGAGCTGTTTTTT. It specifies CSARVPVDASGELFF.

This clonotype came up a few times. This sequence joins TRBV12-3 or TRBV12-4 and TRBJ2-5; no reliable D call. V was trimmed by 5 bases and J by 7 bases, leaving 14 bases between them. This CDR3 region has 13 residues. The DNA of the CDR3 is TGTGCCAGCAGTCACAAGGCCGGGTGGACCCAGTACTTC. Protein product: CASSHKAGWTQYF.

The CDR3 is CASSQEYRENQPQHF. DNA of the CDR3: TGCGCCAGCAGCCAAGAATACAGGGAGAATCAGCCCCAGCATTTT. The chain has TRBV4-3 and TRBJ1-5; TRBD1 might be the D (6 bases). Deletions cut 0 bases from V and 4 bases from J, with 10 bases between. Germline-derived CDR1 and CDR2 are LGHNA and YSLEER. CDR3 size: 15 residues.

The chain carries TRBV9 and TRBJ2-5; D is perhaps TRBD1 (6 bases). Matching the DNA end better, TRBJ2-7 makes the J call doubtful. The CDR3 sequence is 12 residues long. Looked up from germline, CDR1 is SGDLS and CDR2 is YYNGEE. The CDR3 nucleotides are TGTGCCAGCAGCGAAGGACAGACCGAGCAGTACTTC. This sequence encodes CASSEGQTEQYF.